The next 20 T cell receptor beta chains were all read from a single sample in a study of CD8 T cells in Susac syndrome. An input of 0.5 to 1 ug of RNA was subjected to reverse transcription using random hexamers. Each CDR3 protein is one row after TCRdb ran MiXCR on the immunoSEQ multiplex PCR reads. The sample has approximately 150,000 distinct CDR3 sequences; about 93% are singletons. The specimen sequenced was CD4+ T cells from PBMCs. The receptor set was obtained from a human donor with multiple sclerosis.

This clonotype showed up just once. This chain links TRBV7-3 with TRBJ2-2; 9 bases match TRBD1. The CDR3 length is 16 residues. Germline V gives CDR1 SGHTA, CDR2 FQGTGA. J was trimmed by 7 bases and V by 5 bases; bases with no gene match: 11. CDR3 nucleotides: TGTGCCAGCAGCCCAAGGGGGACAGGGAGTGGCGGGGAGCTGTTTTTT. This translates into CASSPRGTGSGGELFF.

V and J are TRBV25-1 and TRBJ2-7; 7 nucleotides match TRBD1. Per germline, CDR1 MGHDK and CDR2 SYGVNS. This CDR3 region has 12 residues. V trimming: 6 bases; J trimming: 7 bases; junction bases outside the gene matches: 6. CDR3 protein: CASRGQFGEQYF. The CDR3 nucleotides are TGTGCCAGCAGGGGACAGTTTGGAGAGCAGTACTTC.

Only one count was recorded for this clonotype. The rearrangement joins TRBV12-3 or TRBV12-4 to TRBJ1-1; a weak D match, TRBD1 (5 bases). V was shortened by 2 bases and J by 4 bases, with 11 bases between the two germline ends. The CDR3 sequence is 14 residues long. CDR3 sequence (DNA): TGTGCCAGCAGTTTAAAAGGGGATGCCACTGAAGCTTTCTTT. Encoded protein: CASSLKGDATEAFF.

V is TRBV20-1 and J is TRBJ2-7, with TRBD2 matching over 15 bases. The CDR3 consists of 14 residues. The V gene end was trimmed by 5 bases and the J gene end by 5 bases; junction bases not matched to a gene: 4. The germline V gene has CDR1 DFQATT and CDR2 SNEGSKA (reference sequence). CDR3 DNA sequence: TGCAGTGCTGGACTAGCGGGAGGGCCTCACGAGCAGTACTTC. It specifies CSAGLAGGPHEQYF.

The V and J genes are TRBV5-4 and TRBJ2-1; D tentatively fits TRBD1 or TRBD2 (5 bases each). Germline V gene lookup returns CDR1 SGHNT and CDR2 YYREEE (reference sequence). The CDR3 consists of 13 residues. Trimming cost V 4 bases and J 9 bases, with 14 bases left between them. The CDR3 nucleotides read TGTGCCAGCAGCCCCCCCAGGGCGGGTGAGCAGTTCTTC. Translation: CASSPPRAGEQFF.

The chain is built from TRBV19 and TRBJ2-4; D is unclear. The V end lost 3 bases, the J end lost 0 bases, and 9 bases lay between the germline ends. This CDR3 is 15 amino acids long. Germline V CDR1 and CDR2: LNHDA, SQIVND (reference sequence). CDR3 bases: TGTGCCAGTAGTATTCGTTCACTAGCCAAAAACATTCAGTACTTC. This gives the protein CASSIRSLAKNIQYF.

J is TRBJ2-2 and V is TRBV18; 10 bases map to TRBD2. The V gene's germline CDR1 is KGHSH and CDR2 LQKENI. The length of the CDR3 is 17 residues. After removal of 2 bases from V and 0 bases from J, the junction contained 3 bases not matched to a gene. CDR3 region: CASSPASGGTNTGELFF. CDR3 bases: TGTGCCAGCTCACCAGCTAGCGGGGGAACGAACACCGGGGAGCTGTTTTTT. Together with reference TRBV18 and TRBJ2-2, the CDR3 gives the full variable domain: NAGVMQNPRHLVRRRGQEARLRCSPMKGHSHVYWYRQLPEEGLKFMVYLQKENIIDESGMPKERFSAEFPKEGPSILRIQQVVRGDSAAYFCASSPASGGTNTGELFFGEGSRLTVL.

CDR3 in DNA: TGTGCCAGCAGCCAGCAGACCGGGACAGGGTATCCCGATACGCAGTATTTT. This encodes CASSQQTGTGYPDTQYF. The chain uses TRBV3-1 and TRBJ2-3, with 9 bases lining up with TRBD1. J was trimmed by 6 bases and V by 3 bases; bases with no gene match: 13. Per germline, CDR1 LGHDT and CDR2 YNNKEL (reference sequence). The CDR3 is 17 amino acids.

DNA for the CDR3: TGCAGTGCTAGCGGCCCTGACACTGAAGCTTTCTTT. Translating it yields CSASGPDTEAFF. The chain combines TRBV20-1 with TRBJ1-1; D unclear. The germline gives CDR1 DFQATT, CDR2 SNEGSKA (reference sequence). The CDR3 contains 12 residues. V shed 3 bases and J shed 3 bases, with 8 bases lying between them.

The rearrangement uses TRBV12-3 or TRBV12-4 and TRBJ2-1; TRBD2 is a possible D gene (5 bases). The V gene lost 5 bases and the J gene lost 7 bases, with 12 bases spanning the gap. The CDR3 runs 13 residues. The DNA of the CDR3 is TGTGCCAGCAGTAACGGGATGTATAATGAGCAGTTCTTC. This gives the protein CASSNGMYNEQFF.

This sequence joins TRBV20-1 and TRBJ1-2; D possibly corresponds to TRBD1 (5 bases). The V gene's germline CDR1 is DFQATT and CDR2 SNEGSKA (reference sequence). Trimming pared 1 base from V and 8 bases from J, leaving 17 bases between. The CDR3 loop spans 14 amino acids. CDR3 coding DNA: TGCAGTGCTAGAGGGGGGGTGACGCTTATGGGCTACACCTTC. It encodes CSARGGVTLMGYTF.

The rearrangement links TRBV28 to TRBJ2-5; 8 positions agree with TRBD1. This CDR3 has 15 amino acids. Germline CDR1 MDHEN, CDR2 SYDVKM. V shed 5 bases, J shed 4 bases, and the junction held 9 bases outside the gene matches. This chain's CDR3 is CASSSGQGASETQYF. The CDR3 region has the DNA TGTGCCAGCAGTAGCGGCCAGGGGGCCTCAGAGACCCAGTACTTC.

This chain links TRBV7-2 with TRBJ2-3; D unclear. Germline lookup yields CDR1 SGHTA and CDR2 FQGNSA. The CDR3 runs to 14 residues. The V and J ends lost 2 bases and 0 bases respectively, with 6 bases between them. The CDR3 loop reads CASSLSISTDTQYF. CDR3 nucleotides: TGTGCCAGCAGCTTAAGTATTAGCACAGATACGCAGTATTTT.

The V and J genes are TRBV12-3 or TRBV12-4 and TRBJ2-1, with a weak D call TRBD2 (6 bases). V was clipped by 5 bases and J by 9 bases, with 20 bases between them. The CDR3 runs 15 residues. The CDR3 DNA is TGTGCCAGCAGTCCCGGACTATCTCCGAATAGTGAGCAGTTCTTC. As protein: CASSPGLSPNSEQFF.

This chain links TRBV29-1 with TRBJ2-1; no clear D. Germline V gene data show CDR1 as SQVTM and CDR2 as ANQGSEA. CDR3 size: 10 residues. Trimming pared 4 bases from V and 5 bases from J, leaving 3 bases between. The CDR3 bases are TGCAGCGTTGCAGACAATGAGCAGTTCTTC. This sequence encodes CSVADNEQFF.

V usage is TRBV29-1 and J usage is TRBJ2-1; the match to TRBD2 covers 7 bases. The CDR3 sequence is 11 residues long. Per the germline V gene, CDR1 is SQVTM and CDR2 is ANQGSEA. V lost 6 bases, J lost 6 bases, and 2 bases stayed unmatched. The CDR3 here is CSVGGTNEQFF. CDR3 DNA sequence: TGCAGCGTGGGGGGGACCAATGAGCAGTTCTTC.

The chain couples TRBV10-3 to TRBJ1-2; D is ambiguous. Trimming pared 0 bases from V and 6 bases from J, leaving 8 bases between. This CDR3 has 13 amino acids. The germline gives CDR1 ENHRY, CDR2 SYGVKD. This chain's CDR3 is CAISESEYHGYTF. CDR3 nucleotides: TGTGCCATCAGTGAGTCGGAGTACCATGGCTACACCTTC.

Here the CDR3 reads CASSSLSGGGSYNEQFF. CDR3 in DNA: TGTGCCAGCAGTTCCCTATCGGGTGGTGGCTCCTACAATGAGCAGTTCTTC. J is TRBJ2-1 and V is TRBV12-3 or TRBV12-4; D is unclear. CDR3 size: 17 residues. With 4 bases removed from V and 0 bases from J, the gap between germline ends came to 16 bases.

The chain couples TRBV4-1 to TRBJ2-7, with 9 bases lining up with TRBD1. V was clipped by 0 bases and J by 4 bases; unmatched bases: 7. Germline lookup yields CDR1 MGHRA and CDR2 YSYEKL. The CDR3 runs 16 residues. CDR3 sequence reads: CASSQDQGTGPYEQYF. CDR3 nucleotide sequence: TGCGCCAGCAGCCAAGATCAAGGGACAGGGCCGTACGAGCAGTACTTC.

This clonotype has a single count. V is TRBV28 and J is TRBJ2-2; D could derive from TRBD1 or TRBD2 (6 bases each). The germline V gene encodes CDR1 MDHEN and CDR2 SYDVKM. V was trimmed by 11 bases and J by 2 bases, leaving 15 bases between them. The CDR3 covers 14 residues. For the CDR3, the DNA is TGTGCCGTCCTGGGGGGCTACAACACCGGGGAGCTGTTTTTT. Translated: CAVLGGYNTGELFF.